The 3 T cell receptor beta chains reported below all come from one sample, sequenced in a study of blood T cell repertoires in COVID-19. The protocol was immunoSEQ multiplex PCR, while the TCRdb copy is restricted to in-frame clones and leaves out a portion. The sample consists of 250,000 to 350,000 clones, more than 80% of them appearing once. Sequencing was carried out using peripheral blood. These receptors all stem from a woman in her twenties or thirties with active or convalescent COVID-19.

The chain has TRBV7-8 and TRBJ1-1; the D gene is possibly TRBD1 (5 bases). Germline lookup yields CDR1 SGHVS and CDR2 FQNEAQ. The CDR3 is 13 amino acids. V was shortened by 5 bases and J by 6 bases, with 13 bases between the two germline ends. The CDR3 DNA follows: TGTGCCAGCAGCCGACCAGGGTTCCCTGAAGCTTTCTTT. Its translation: CASSRPGFPEAFF.

This clone was detected a few times. As DNA, the CDR3 is TGTGCCAGCAGCTCTGGGGGGACAGGGTATGGCTACACCTTC. This sequence encodes CASSSGGTGYGYTF. The rearrangement uses TRBV7-8 and TRBJ1-2, with 9 nucleotides matching TRBD1. CDR1 and CDR2 (germline): SGHVS, FQNEAQ. Losses at the gene ends were 4 bases for V and 5 bases for J; bases not matched to a gene: 5. This CDR3 is built from 14 residues.

J is TRBJ2-7 and V is TRBV6-5; 7 bases map to TRBD2. The CDR3 runs to 15 residues. V lost 1 base, J lost 6 bases, and 9 bases stayed unmatched. The germline gives CDR1 MNHEY, CDR2 SVGAGI. CDR3 sequence reads: CASSYLAGVSGEQYF. For the CDR3, the DNA is TGTGCCAGCAGTTACTTGGCGGGGGTCTCAGGCGAGCAGTACTTC.